This T cell receptor beta chain is from a study of cytomegalovirus exposure and HLA in healthy donors (TCRdb year 2017). Regarding the research as a whole: According to a later analysis, one platform produced both the roughly 120 validation repertoires and the 730 or so repertoires of the first cohort. Besides the first cohort of some 670 subjects, a separate validation cohort made up of about 120 different subjects was used. The study aimed to test whether signatures of past pathogen exposure could be identified by cataloging public T cell receptors. To predict cytomegalovirus infection status, the study combined high-throughput TCR immunosequencing, statistical association of individual TCRs with disease status, and machine learning. What the study reported, not specific to this receptor: In a later analysis, TCRs clustered in the first cohort were found to also tend to co-occur in the roughly 110 validation repertoires, with 85% to 95% of cluster scores above 0. Most TCR sequences were seen in very few donors, while some public TCRs were found in many individuals. In the study, around 150 TCR beta chains were listed as associated with cytomegalovirus. The authors suggested that the approach could potentially be generalized to other disease states and immunological phenotypes. Cytomegalovirus status was reported to be diagnosed by the classifier with high specificity and sensitivity in both the original and validation cohorts. In vitro tests confirmed that three of the cytomegalovirus-associated TCR beta chains recognize cytomegalovirus antigens. All 120 or so repertoires were used to score co-occurrence in the validation cohort in a later analysis, because that analysis had no HLA typing for the cohort.

The donors belonged to the validation cohort of around 120 subjects, which was separate from the approximately 660-subject first cohort. A distance of 26 bases separates the germline ends of V and J, which lose 1 base and 4 bases respectively. Including the terminal cysteine and phenylalanine, the CDR3 comprises 19 residues. Just the 57-base CDR3 DNA is kept, in frame starting at base 1. For CDR1 and CDR2, the germline V gene lists LGHNA and YNFKEQ. Libraries were prepared through the immunoSEQ multiplex PCR assay. The original methods were these. A statistical classification framework was developed to diagnose cytomegalovirus status using the catalog of TCR beta chain sequences. TCRdb limited this immuneACCESS table to in-frame rearrangements with V and J called. A share of clones is missing; checked studies link under half to unresolved V genes, and the rest is unexplained. D and trimming come from the DNA, and the V and J calls and clone size come from that table. This sample has some 170,000 clones in its table, and around nine tenths of those were observed once. The top ten hold approximately 2% of the sample.

In regard to this clone: Its antigen is unknown. No qualities accompany the bases; no much larger clone lies one base away.

The sample consisted of PBMCs. The sequence is built from TRBV4-2 and TRBJ2-7; the D region possibly corresponds to TRBD2 (5 bases align). This TCR was recovered from a woman aged 18-29 years in good health and CMV-seronegative. The CDR3 protein: CASSQGPPVGGRVPYEQYF. The nucleotide sequence is TGTGCCAGCAGCCAAGGTCCCCCCGTTGGAGGACGGGTTCCTTACGAGCAGTACTTC.